A single sample gave rise to the 19 T cell receptor beta chains below, sequenced in a study of cytomegalovirus exposure and HLA in healthy donors. The primer mix had 60 Vbeta and 13 Jbeta primers. The repertoire was sequenced with immunoSEQ multiplex PCR; TCRdb's copy has only in-frame clones and lacks some. The sample has tens of thousands of clones, around 70% seen once. The sequenced sample consisted of PBMCs. These receptors all stem from a woman between 50 and 59 years old in good health and CMV-seronegative.

This clone was counted between two and nine times. This chain links TRBV5-4 with TRBJ2-6; 8 nucleotides match TRBD2. Trimming at V came to 1 base and at J to 0 bases, leaving 3 bases not matched to a gene. Germline CDR1 reads SGHNT; CDR2 reads YYREEE (reference sequence). The CDR3 contains 17 residues. This CDR3 reads CASSLKRGSSGANVLTF. DNA for the CDR3: TGTGCCAGCAGCTTGAAGCGGGGGAGCTCTGGGGCCAACGTCCTGACTTTC.

The V and J genes are TRBV5-1 and TRBJ1-2, with 9 bases lining up with TRBD1. The CDR3 is 14 amino acids. Germline loops: CDR1 SGHRS, CDR2 YFSETQ. The ends lost 4 bases at V and 10 bases at J; junction bases unmatched: 11. CDR3 DNA: TGCGCCAGCAGCCACGGACAGGGGTTAGTCGCCTACACCTTC. Its protein is CASSHGQGLVAYTF.

The chain carries TRBV4-2 and TRBJ2-2; D is possibly TRBD2 (6 bases). This CDR3 is 13 amino acids long. Germline V gives CDR1 LGHNA, CDR2 YNFKEQ. V gave up 4 bases and J gave up 4 bases, with 7 bases separating them. The CDR3 DNA is TGTGCCAGCAGCCCGGAGGGCACCGGGGAGCTGTTTTTT. It codes for CASSPEGTGELFF.

CDR3 sequence: CASSVTGYGYEQYF. CDR3 nucleotide sequence: TGTGCCAGCAGCGTCACAGGGTACGGCTACGAGCAGTACTTC. This rearrangement joins TRBV25-1 to TRBJ2-7; D may be TRBD1 (6 bases). Germline V lookup: CDR1 MGHDK, CDR2 SYGVNS. V shed 6 bases and J shed 3 bases, with 15 bases lying between them. The CDR3 consists of 14 residues.

The rearrangement uses TRBV2 and TRBJ1-5; 8 bases line up with TRBD1. The V gene end was trimmed by 6 bases and the J gene end by 7 bases; junction bases not matched to a gene: 8. The CDR3 is 14 amino acids. Germline CDR1 reads SNHLY; CDR2 reads FYNNEI. CDR3 in amino acids: CASRDRDGGQPQHF. The CDR3 region has the DNA TGTGCCAGCAGGGACAGGGACGGAGGGCAGCCCCAGCATTTT.

The chain employs TRBV6-5 and TRBJ2-7; weak D call: TRBD2 (6 bases). CDR1 and CDR2 from the germline V gene are MNHEY and SVGAGI. V was cut by 0 bases and J by 3 bases, with 12 bases left in between. The CDR3 runs to 15 residues. CDR3 sequence: CASSYSSGSVYEQYF. The CDR3 bases are TGTGCCAGCAGTTACTCGAGCGGGTCCGTCTACGAGCAGTACTTC.

The chain joins TRBV2 to TRBJ2-7; D might be TRBD1 (6 bases). CDR1 SNHLY and CDR2 FYNNEI come from the germline V gene. This CDR3 contains 14 residues. V was cut by 6 bases and J by 0 bases, with 12 bases left in between. The CDR3 spells CASSRQDPSYEQYF. The CDR3 DNA reads as TGTGCCAGCAGCCGACAGGACCCCTCCTACGAGCAGTACTTC.

The chain couples TRBV6-5 to TRBJ2-3; a possible D gene is TRBD1 (6 bases). V lost 8 bases, J lost 5 bases, and 20 bases lay in between. This CDR3 comprises 15 residues. Germline CDR1 is MNHEY and CDR2 is SVGAGI. CDR3: CASGDTGSARDTQYF. For the CDR3, the DNA is TGTGCCAGCGGGGATACAGGGAGTGCGAGAGATACGCAGTATTTT.

The J gene is TRBJ2-3, the V gene TRBV6-5; 9 bases line up with TRBD2. This CDR3 is 15 amino acids long. V was clipped by 6 bases and J by 5 bases; unmatched bases: 9. CDR1 is MNHEY and CDR2 is SVGAGI in the germline V gene. CDR3 sequence reads: CASSRSGSRVDTQYF. The CDR3 DNA reads TGTGCCAGCAGCCGTAGCGGGAGCCGTGTAGATACGCAGTATTTT.

The chain joins TRBV25-1 to TRBJ2-3; 7 bases agree with TRBD2. The CDR3 length is 13 residues. CDR1 is MGHDK, CDR2 SYGVNS, per germline. Germline trimming cut 6 bases from V and 1 base from J; bases unmatched to any gene: 1. The CDR3 protein is CASRGGGTDTQYF. The CDR3, as DNA: TGTGCCAGCAGGGGAGGGGGCACAGATACGCAGTATTTT.

The chain is built from TRBV5-1 and TRBJ2-1, with D perhaps matching TRBD2 (6 bases). Germline CDR1 SGHRS, CDR2 YFSETQ. The CDR3 has 15 amino acids. Trimming cost V 5 bases and J 0 bases, with 12 bases left between them. CDR3: CASSFSGRSYNEQFF. The CDR3, as DNA: TGCGCCAGCAGTTTTAGCGGCCGCTCCTACAATGAGCAGTTCTTC.

The chain carries TRBV10-2 and TRBJ2-7, with TRBD2 as a possible D gene (5 bases). In germline, CDR1 is WSHSY, CDR2 SAAADI. The CDR3 spans 16 residues. The germline V and J ends were trimmed by 4 bases and 0 bases, with 16 bases remaining between them. This CDR3 is CASSAYGMRSSYEQYF. The CDR3 DNA follows: TGCGCCAGCAGTGCCTACGGGATGAGAAGCTCCTACGAGCAGTACTTC.

V gene TRBV14 combines with J gene TRBJ1-1; the match to TRBD1 covers 7 bases. The germline CDR1 and CDR2 sequences are SGHDN and FVKESK. J lost 4 bases, V lost 1 base, and 6 bases had no gene match. This CDR3 has 15 residues. The CDR3 spells CASSQVRGPTTEAFF. The CDR3 region has the DNA TGTGCCAGCAGCCAAGTAAGGGGGCCCACCACTGAAGCTTTCTTT.

This chain uses TRBV5-1 with TRBJ1-1; no firm D call. With 4 bases removed from V and 4 bases from J, the gap between germline ends came to 11 bases. The CDR3 covers 13 residues. Germline CDR1 reads SGHRS; CDR2 reads YFSETQ. For the CDR3, the DNA is TGCGCCAGCAGCCAAGATGTCGGCACTGAAGCTTTCTTT. This gives the protein CASSQDVGTEAFF.

This clone has more than one count but fewer than ten. The gene calls are TRBV5-1 and TRBJ1-5, with D hard to call. The V end was cut by 3 bases, the J end by 2 bases, with 15 bases between. This CDR3 contains 16 residues. Germline CDR1 is SGHRS and CDR2 is YFSETQ. The CDR3 protein is CASSYEGGGGNQPQHF. CDR3 nucleotides: TGCGCCAGCAGCTACGAGGGTGGAGGAGGCAATCAGCCCCAGCATTTT.

The chain combines TRBV5-1 with TRBJ2-7; 8 nucleotides agree with TRBD2. Germline V gives CDR1 SGHRS, CDR2 YFSETQ. V lost 3 bases, J lost 1 base, and 3 bases stayed unmatched. The CDR3 sequence is 14 residues long. CDR3 coding DNA: TGCGCCAGCAGCTATGGCGGGGGGTCCTACGAGCAGTACTTC. This gives the protein CASSYGGGSYEQYF.

The chain links TRBV15 to TRBJ1-1; D unclear. The V gene lost 2 bases and the J gene lost 0 bases, with 10 bases spanning the gap. Germline loops: CDR1 LNHNV, CDR2 YYDKDF (reference sequence). This CDR3 region has 15 residues. CDR3 amino acids: CATSRSPNMNTEAFF. CDR3 in DNA: TGTGCCACCAGCAGATCACCCAACATGAACACTGAAGCTTTCTTT.

V and J are TRBV5-4 and TRBJ1-1, with a weak D call TRBD1 (5 bases). The CDR3 extends over 16 amino acids. Between the trimmed V and J ends, which lost 0 bases and 1 base, there was a span of 13 bases. Germline V gene sequence: CDR1 SGHNT, CDR2 YYREEE (reference sequence). The CDR3 is CASSLEGRARNTEAFF. CDR3 coding DNA: TGTGCCAGCAGCTTGGAGGGCAGGGCCCGGAACACTGAAGCTTTCTTT.

This chain joins TRBV18 and TRBJ1-4; 7 bases map to TRBD1. This CDR3 has 13 amino acids. CDR1 is KGHSH, CDR2 LQKENI, per germline. V gave up 5 bases and J gave up 6 bases; unmatched junction bases: 3. CDR3 coding DNA: TGTGCCAGCTCAGGGACAGCGCATGAAAAACTGTTTTTT. Its translation: CASSGTAHEKLFF.